One sample yielded the 8 T cell receptor beta chains listed below, sequenced in a study of blood T cell repertoires in COVID-19. Sequenced by immunoSEQ multiplex PCR; TCRdb stores in-frame clones only, minus some. The sample records 30,000 to 40,000 clones, approximately 78% being singletons. Material: peripheral blood. Receptor source: an elderly man with active or convalescent COVID-19.

V usage is TRBV3-1 (or the pseudogene TRBV3-2) and J usage is TRBJ2-1; 10 bases are shared with TRBD2. The CDR3 contains 14 residues. Germline values: CDR1 LGHDT, CDR2 YNNKEL (reference sequence). The V segment lost 6 bases and the J segment 4 bases; nucleotides outside the gene matches: 3. CDR3 sequence: CASRVAGGYNEQFF. Here the CDR3 DNA reads TGTGCCAGCAGAGTAGCGGGAGGTTACAATGAGCAGTTCTTC.

This clone appeared once. This rearrangement joins TRBV9 to TRBJ2-7; TRBD2 matches 7 bases. This CDR3 spans 14 amino acids. CDR1 SGDLS and CDR2 YYNGEE come from the germline V gene. The V gene end was trimmed by 2 bases and the J gene end by 6 bases; junction bases not matched to a gene: 8. CDR3 sequence reads: CASSVSGGSVEQYF. CDR3 DNA: TGTGCCAGCAGCGTTTCCGGGGGGTCGGTCGAGCAGTACTTC.

This clone was detected only a few times. Here the CDR3 DNA reads TGTGCCAGCAGTTACTCCGGACAGGGGGTTTATGGCTACACCTTC. It yields the protein CASSYSGQGVYGYTF. The chain combines TRBV6-2 or TRBV6-3 with TRBJ1-2; 10 bases agree with TRBD1. Looked up from germline, CDR1 is MNHEY and CDR2 is SVGEGT. J lost 5 bases, V lost 0 bases, and 3 bases had no gene match. The CDR3 is made up of 15 amino acids.

Only one count was recorded for this clone. The chain links TRBV5-6 to TRBJ1-6; D gene unclear. The germline CDR1 and CDR2 sequences are SGHDT and YYEEEE. There are 14 residues in the CDR3. Between the trimmed V and J ends, which lost 1 base and 15 bases, there was a span of 17 bases. CDR3 in DNA: TGTGCCAGCAGCTTGATCCAGGCAGCTTCTTACCTCCACTTT. Residues: CASSLIQAASYLHF.

The chain couples TRBV3-1 (or the pseudogene TRBV3-2) to TRBJ2-3; 7 bases agree with TRBD2. The germline V gene has CDR1 LGHDT and CDR2 YNNKEL (reference sequence). V was clipped by 0 bases and J by 1 base; unmatched bases: 7. The length of the CDR3 is 17 residues. CDR3 protein: CASSQDRGERGTDTQYF. CDR3 nucleotides: TGTGCCAGCAGCCAAGATCGGGGGGAGCGGGGCACAGATACGCAGTATTTT.

In its sample, this clone was seen many times. V gene TRBV5-6 combines with J gene TRBJ2-1, with 9 bases identical to TRBD2. The CDR3 has 13 amino acids. The trim removed 5 bases at V and 6 bases at J, leaving 3 bases unmatched. Germline V lookup: CDR1 SGHDT, CDR2 YYEEEE. CDR3 sequence reads: CASRLAGFNEQFF. CDR3 nucleotides: TGTGCCAGCAGACTAGCGGGCTTCAATGAGCAGTTCTTC.

The V and J genes are TRBV19 and TRBJ1-5, with 9 nucleotides matching TRBD1. V lost 7 bases, J lost 4 bases, and 8 bases stayed unmatched. The germline V gene encodes CDR1 LNHDA and CDR2 SQIVND (reference sequence). The CDR3 has 15 residues. The CDR3 DNA follows: TGTGCCAGTAAGTGGAGACAGGGGGGGAATCAGCCCCAGCATTTT. Translated: CASKWRQGGNQPQHF.

This chain links TRBV24-1 with TRBJ2-6, with unresolved D. Germline-derived CDR1 and CDR2 are KGHDR and SFDVKD. This CDR3 is built from 18 residues. Trimming took off 3 bases at V and 0 bases at J, with 14 bases between the two ends. The CDR3 reads CATSDPALGSSGANVLTF. In DNA form, the CDR3 reads TGTGCCACCAGTGATCCCGCACTTGGTAGCTCTGGGGCCAACGTCCTGACTTTC.